This TCR beta chain was observed in a study of CD8 T cells in ankylosing spondylitis. General observations from the study: Seven to nine highly homologous variants formed a TCR beta motif that appeared characteristic of ankylosing spondylitis blood.

Ten or more counts support this clonotype. What it recognizes is unknown. Scientists made TCR beta libraries using quantitative 5'-RACE with molecular barcodes. TCRdb passed the 5' RACE reads through MiXCR, listing each CDR3 protein once. The sample holds 200,000 to 250,000 distinct CDR3 sequences; about 10% are singletons and the top ten take about 6.8%. J gave up 5 bases and V 5 bases, and 8 bases lay outside the gene matches. Germline V gene sequence: CDR1 MNHEY, CDR2 SMNVEV (reference sequence). The CDR3 is made up of 14 amino acids. Sequencing used blood, either unsorted or a sorted T cell fraction (not recorded which). The TCR comes from a male donor with ankylosing spondylitis or in good health (not recorded which). This chain joins TRBV27 and TRBJ2-7; 8 bases are shared with TRBD1. The CDR3 region has the DNA TGTGCCAGCAGTCCACTGACAGGGGCCCACGAGCAGTACTTC. Its protein is CASSPLTGAHEQYF.